The 18 T cell receptor beta chains below were found in one sample sequenced in a study of early T cells in non-severe SARS-CoV-2 infection. MiXCR, run by TCRdb on the 5' RACE reads, gives a single entry per CDR3 protein. The sample contains 90,000 to 100,000 distinct CDR3 sequences, 13% of which appear only once. Source material: whole blood. The receptors originated from an adult who was a healthcare worker with PCR-confirmed SARS-CoV-2 infection or an uninfected control (not recorded which).

This clonotype occurred many times. The chain employs TRBV29-1 and TRBJ1-1, with D hard to call. In germline, CDR1 is SQVTM, CDR2 ANQGSEA. CDR3 length equals 15 residues. V was trimmed by 7 bases and J by 0 bases, leaving 18 bases between them. The CDR3 nucleotides are TGCAGCGCCCGTCGGGAGGGCGTGGTGAACACTGAAGCTTTCTTT. Amino acids: CSARREGVVNTEAFF.

This clonotype was counted at least ten times. The rearrangement links TRBV9 to TRBJ1-6; 7 positions agree with TRBD1. The CDR3 extends over 16 amino acids. CDR1 and CDR2 from the germline V gene are SGDLS and YYNGEE. Trimming took 4 bases from V and 4 from J; bases not matched to a gene: 8. The CDR3 DNA reads TGTGCCAGCAGCCCCCAGCCAGGGGGATATAATTCACCCCTCCACTTT. Its protein product is CASSPQPGGYNSPLHF. Looking up the rest from reference TRBV9 and TRBJ1-6 gives the full variable domain: DSGVTQTPKHLITATGQRVTLRCSPRSGDLSVYWYQQSLDQGLQFLIQYYNGEERAKGNILERFSAQQFPDLHSELNLSSLELGDSALYFCASSPQPGGYNSPLHFGNGTRLTVT.

At least ten counts were recorded for this clonotype. In DNA form, the CDR3 reads TGTGCCAGCAGCTTTAGAGACCACACAGATACGCAGTATTTT. Encoded protein: CASSFRDHTDTQYF. This chain uses TRBV11-2 with TRBJ2-3; no definite D call. The V end was cut by 3 bases, the J end by 2 bases, with 9 bases between. CDR1 and CDR2 (germline): SGHAT, FQNNGV. The CDR3 runs to 14 residues.

This clonotype has at least ten counts. This chain uses TRBV20-1 with TRBJ2-1; D possibly uses TRBD1 or TRBD2 (6 bases each). V lost 6 bases, J lost 3 bases, and 15 bases lay in between. The germline V gene has CDR1 DFQATT and CDR2 SNEGSKA (reference sequence). The CDR3 is 14 residues long. Here the CDR3 reads CSARTGADYNEQFF. The CDR3 nucleotides are TGCAGTGCCAGAACGGGGGCCGACTACAATGAGCAGTTCTTC.

This clonotype has a handful of counts. The chain combines TRBV29-1 with TRBJ2-7; D may be TRBD1 (6 bases). This CDR3 is 12 amino acids long. Germline V gives CDR1 SQVTM, CDR2 ANQGSEA. V lost 0 bases, J lost 5 bases, and 8 bases lay in between. The CDR3 DNA follows: TGCAGCGTTGAAGACAGGGGCGACGAGCAGTACTTC. Protein sequence: CSVEDRGDEQYF.

The sample holds many counts of this clonotype. The chain carries TRBV24-1 and TRBJ2-1, with TRBD1 matching 10 bases. The germline CDR1 and CDR2 sequences are KGHDR and SFDVKD. The CDR3 covers 17 residues. Unmatched junction bases numbered 11, after V lost 4 bases and J lost 6 bases. In nucleotides, the CDR3 is TGTGCCACCAGTGACCCGAAGGGACAGGGGCCCCTCAATGAGCAGTTCTTC. Translated: CATSDPKGQGPLNEQFF.

This clonotype has at least ten counts. The V call is TRBV9, the J call TRBJ1-5; 7 nucleotides match TRBD1. V lost 3 bases, J lost 4 bases, and 7 bases stayed unmatched. This CDR3 spans 15 amino acids. Per the germline V gene, CDR1 is SGDLS and CDR2 is YYNGEE. CDR3: CASSGRDRPNQPQHF. The CDR3 DNA follows: TGTGCCAGCAGCGGCCGGGACAGACCAAATCAGCCCCAGCATTTT.

J is TRBJ2-3 and V is TRBV7-6; D possibly matches TRBD1 or TRBD2 (5 bases each). Germline lookup yields CDR1 SGHVS and CDR2 FNYEAQ. The CDR3 is 14 amino acids. V was cut by 4 bases and J by 9 bases, with 17 bases left in between. CDR3 loop: CASSSSGASGTQYF. In DNA, the CDR3 is TGTGCCAGCAGCTCGTCCGGGGCTTCTGGGACGCAGTATTTT.

This clonotype was counted only a few times. The chain couples TRBV3-1 to TRBJ2-1; a possible D gene is TRBD2 (5 bases). V gave up 4 bases and J gave up 4 bases, with 8 bases separating them. Germline loops: CDR1 LGHDT, CDR2 YNNKEL (reference sequence). The CDR3 sequence is 13 residues long. CDR3 nucleotides: TGTGCCAGCAGCCTCACTAGTTACAATGAGCAGTTCTTC. This encodes CASSLTSYNEQFF.

This chain joins TRBV28 and TRBJ1-2; 7 bases are shared with TRBD1. The germline V gene encodes CDR1 MDHEN and CDR2 SYDVKM. This CDR3 spans 14 amino acids. The junction had 11 bases not matched to a gene; V was cut back by 5 bases and J by 8 bases. In nucleotides, the CDR3 is TGTGCCAGCAGTGGCGCCCCCAGGGGGGGAGGCTACACCTTC. Protein sequence: CASSGAPRGGGYTF.

This clonotype has at least ten counts. The chain couples TRBV7-2 to TRBJ1-6; 7 bases align to TRBD1. The ends lost 5 bases at V and 7 bases at J; junction bases unmatched: 8. Germline V gene data show CDR1 as SGHTA and CDR2 as FQGNSA. The length of the CDR3 is 15 residues. CDR3 bases: TGTGCCAGCAGCGCACGACAGGGTGGCAATTCACCCCTCCACTTT. The encoded protein is CASSARQGGNSPLHF.

The chain combines TRBV20-1 with TRBJ2-7; no definite D call. Germline CDR1 is DFQATT and CDR2 is SNEGSKA (reference sequence). The CDR3 contains 12 residues. Deletions cut 4 bases from V and 3 bases from J, with 10 bases between. CDR3 residues: CSATQGFYEQYF. CDR3 DNA sequence: TGCAGTGCTACGCAAGGATTCTACGAGCAGTACTTC.

Many counts were recorded for this clonotype. The chain recombines TRBV5-1 with TRBJ2-7; the match to TRBD2 covers 7 bases. The CDR3 contains 15 residues. The junction had 9 bases not matched to a gene; V was cut back by 0 bases and J by 6 bases. Germline loops: CDR1 SGHRS, CDR2 YFSETQ. The CDR3 reads CASSLVSGEWREQYF. The DNA of the CDR3 is TGCGCCAGCAGCTTGGTCAGCGGGGAGTGGCGCGAGCAGTACTTC.

This clonotype occurred many times. J is TRBJ2-3 and V is TRBV6-5, with TRBD2 matching 11 bases. CDR1 and CDR2 (germline): MNHEY, SVGAGI. V was pared by 0 bases and J by 5 bases, with 4 bases of the junction left unmatched. The CDR3 sequence is 16 residues long. The CDR3 spells CASSYSSSGGVDTQYF. The CDR3 DNA reads as TGTGCCAGCAGTTACTCGAGTAGCGGGGGGGTAGATACGCAGTATTTT.

The CDR3: CATSDSGETQYF. Written as DNA, the CDR3 is TGTGCCACCAGTGATTCGGGAGAGACCCAGTACTTC. The chain links TRBV24-1 to TRBJ2-5; D is unresolved. The CDR3 length is 12 residues. V was clipped by 2 bases and J by 4 bases, with 4 bases between them. Germline V lookup: CDR1 KGHDR, CDR2 SFDVKD.

This clonotype was counted many times. The chain employs TRBV11-2 and TRBJ2-7; D unresolved. Germline-derived CDR1 and CDR2 are SGHAT and FQNNGV. V lost 4 bases and J 1 base, leaving 17 bases between the germline ends. The CDR3 is 16 amino acids. CDR3 protein: CASSSLGGRTSYEQYF. The DNA of the CDR3 is TGTGCCAGCAGCTCCCTCGGCGGACGAACGTCCTACGAGCAGTACTTC. The whole variable domain, remainder taken from reference TRBV11-2 and TRBJ2-7, is EAGVAQSPRYKIIEKRQSVAFWCNPISGHATLYWYQQILGQGPKLLIQFQNNGVVDDSQLPKDRFSAERLKGVDSTLKIQPAKLEDSAVYLCASSSLGGRTSYEQYFGPGTRLTVT.

In this sample, this clonotype turned up a few times. The rearrangement joins TRBV12-3 or TRBV12-4 to TRBJ2-3; 10 nucleotides match TRBD2. The CDR3 has 14 residues. With 6 bases clipped from V and 12 bases from J, the junction kept 12 bases outside the gene matches. CDR3 coding DNA: TGTGCCAGCAGACGCTCTAGCGGGGGCCCCCCCCAGTATTTT. Translating it yields CASRRSSGGPPQYF.

Sample share makes this clonotype medium-sized (0.01 to 0.1%). The chain uses TRBV11-2 and TRBJ2-7, with 10 nucleotides matching TRBD1. The CDR3 length is 15 residues. CDR1 and CDR2 (germline): SGHAT, FQNNGV. Trimming at V came to 5 bases and at J to 6 bases, leaving 10 bases not matched to a gene. CDR3 nucleotides: TGTGCCAGCAGCCCACTGACAGGGGGCGCGGCCGAGCAGTACTTC. Translated: CASSPLTGGAAEQYF.